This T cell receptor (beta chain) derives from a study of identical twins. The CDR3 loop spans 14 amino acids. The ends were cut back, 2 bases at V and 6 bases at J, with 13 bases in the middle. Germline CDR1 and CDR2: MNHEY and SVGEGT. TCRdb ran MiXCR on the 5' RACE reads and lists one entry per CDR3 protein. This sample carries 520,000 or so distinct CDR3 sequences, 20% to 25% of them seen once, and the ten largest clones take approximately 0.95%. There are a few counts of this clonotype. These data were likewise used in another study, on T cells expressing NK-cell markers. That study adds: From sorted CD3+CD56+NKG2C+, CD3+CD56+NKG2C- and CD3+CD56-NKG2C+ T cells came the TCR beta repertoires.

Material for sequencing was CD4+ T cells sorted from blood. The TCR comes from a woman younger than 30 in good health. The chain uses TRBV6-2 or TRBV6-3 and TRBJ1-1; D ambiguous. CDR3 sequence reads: CASSYEGIRAEAFF. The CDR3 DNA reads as TGTGCCAGCAGTTACGAGGGAATCCGAGCTGAAGCTTTCTTT.